Shown below are 14 T cell receptor beta chains from a single sample sequenced in a study of blood T cell repertoires in COVID-19. TCRdb keeps only in-frame clones here, not all; method: immunoSEQ multiplex PCR. The table has about 220,000 clones, around 82% seen once. Sequencing was done on a sample of peripheral blood. The receptor source for this set is a woman in her sixties or seventies with acute or convalescent COVID-19.

This clone was recorded a few times. This chain joins TRBV19 and TRBJ1-5; D not resolved. V was cut by 4 bases and J by 8 bases, with 9 bases left in between. This CDR3 comprises 12 residues. Germline loops: CDR1 LNHDA, CDR2 SQIVND (reference sequence). The CDR3 nucleotides are TGTGCCAGTAGTAACACGCCTGAGCCCCAGCATTTT. Translated, it gives CASSNTPEPQHF. Filled out from reference TRBV19 and TRBJ1-5, the complete variable domain reads DGGITQSPKYLFRKEGQNVTLSCEQNLNHDAMYWYRQDPGQGLRLIYYSQIVNDFQKGDIAEGYSVSREKKESFPLTVTSAQKNPTAFYLCASSNTPEPQHFGDGTRLSIL.

The chain links TRBV6-6 to TRBJ2-7; tentatively, D is TRBD1 (7 bases). This CDR3 has 14 amino acids. The germline V gene has CDR1 MNHNY and CDR2 SVGAGI (reference sequence). With 5 bases removed from V and 6 bases from J, the gap between germline ends came to 17 bases. Here the CDR3 DNA reads TGTGCCAGCAGTACTTCAGGAGGGGGCGGCGAGCAGTACTTC. Translated, it gives CASSTSGGGGEQYF.

V usage is TRBV7-8 and J usage is TRBJ1-5; no firm D call. Trimming cost V 5 bases and J 2 bases, with 10 bases left between them. Germline V gives CDR1 SGHVS, CDR2 FQNEAQ. This CDR3 is 14 amino acids long. CDR3 residues: CASSRERGNQPQHF. The DNA of the CDR3 is TGTGCCAGCAGCCGAGAGAGAGGCAATCAGCCCCAGCATTTT.

CDR3 DNA sequence: TGTGCCAGCAGTGGGACAGGGAACACCGGGGAGCTGTTTTTT. This translates into CASSGTGNTGELFF. V usage is TRBV3-1 (or the pseudogene TRBV3-2) and J usage is TRBJ2-2, with 8 positions matching TRBD1. CDR1 is LGHDT, CDR2 YNNKEL, per germline (reference sequence). The CDR3 consists of 14 residues. V lost 6 bases to trimming and J lost 1 base; unmatched junction nucleotides: 1.

This chain connects TRBV4-3 to TRBJ2-5; perhaps TRBD2 as D (5 bases). This CDR3 comprises 14 residues. Germline V gene sequence: CDR1 LGHNA, CDR2 YSLEER. Trimming pared 1 base from V and 2 bases from J, leaving 8 bases between. The CDR3 protein is CASSQGGLQETQYF. CDR3 nucleotides: TGCGCCAGCAGCCAAGGCGGACTTCAAGAGACCCAGTACTTC.

The chain couples TRBV5-8 to TRBJ2-7; 10 bases agree with TRBD1. V lost 4 bases and J lost 9; bases outside the gene matches: 7. Germline V gene data show CDR1 as SGHTS and CDR2 as YDEGEE. The CDR3 is 13 amino acids. The DNA of the CDR3 is TGTGCCAGCAGCCCCGGGACAGGGGCTCGGCAGTACTTC. Residues: CASSPGTGARQYF. Full variable domain (missing parts from reference TRBV5-8 and TRBJ2-7): EAGVTQSPTHLIKTRGQQATLRCSPISGHTSVYWYQQALGLGLQFLLWYDEGEERNRGNFPPRFSGRQFPNYSSELNVNALELEDSALYLCASSPGTGARQYFGPGTRLTVT.

V gene TRBV4-3 combines with J gene TRBJ1-1; the match to TRBD1 covers 7 bases. The CDR3 runs to 12 residues. J lost 11 bases, V lost 5 bases, and 8 bases had no gene match. Germline loops: CDR1 LGHNA, CDR2 YSLEER. The CDR3: CASSARDRSAFF. In nucleotides, the CDR3 is TGCGCCAGCAGCGCGAGGGACAGATCCGCTTTCTTT.

This clone was counted only a few times. J is TRBJ1-1 and V is TRBV29-1; 7 bases map to TRBD1. V gave up 6 bases and J gave up 1 base; unmatched junction bases: 8. Germline-derived CDR1 and CDR2 are SQVTM and ANQGSEA. The CDR3 has 14 amino acids. CDR3 region: CSVARGSGNTEAFF. The CDR3 DNA sequence: TGCAGCGTGGCCAGGGGGTCGGGGAACACTGAAGCTTTCTTT.

J is TRBJ1-1 and V is TRBV3-1 (or the pseudogene TRBV3-2); TRBD1 matches at 7 bases. With 0 bases clipped from V and 4 bases from J, the junction kept 2 bases outside the gene matches. Germline values: CDR1 LGHDT, CDR2 YNNKEL (reference sequence). The CDR3 covers 14 residues. CDR3 sequence (DNA): TGTGCCAGCAGCCAAGAAGGGGGCGGCACTGAAGCTTTCTTT. Residues: CASSQEGGGTEAFF.

The chain carries TRBV5-8 and TRBJ1-2; TRBD1 matches at 9 bases. This CDR3 is built from 15 residues. The V and J ends lost 6 bases and 3 bases, in that order; junction bases with no gene match: 9. CDR1 and CDR2 from the germline V gene are SGHTS and YDEGEE. The CDR3 is CASTIWDRVDYGYTF. DNA of the CDR3: TGTGCCAGCACCATTTGGGACAGGGTGGACTATGGCTACACCTTC.

A few counts support this clone. V usage is TRBV12-3 or TRBV12-4 and J usage is TRBJ1-2; D remains unclear. The germline V and J ends were trimmed by 1 base and 6 bases, with 6 bases remaining between them. This CDR3 is 12 amino acids long. The CDR3 is CASSLGGNGYTF. CDR3 DNA: TGTGCCAGCAGTTTAGGAGGCAATGGCTACACCTTC.

This clone was seen only once. The V and J genes are TRBV28 and TRBJ2-7; the match to TRBD2 covers 11 bases. The trim removed 5 bases at V and 1 base at J, leaving 4 bases unmatched. Per the germline V gene, CDR1 is MDHEN and CDR2 is SYDVKM. The CDR3 covers 15 residues. CDR3 in DNA: TGTGCCAGCAGTACCGGGACTAGCGGTTCCTACGAGCAGTACTTC. This sequence encodes CASSTGTSGSYEQYF.

This chain connects TRBV7-2 to TRBJ2-7; no reliable D call. Trimming removed 1 base from V and 7 bases from J, with 17 bases in between. The CDR3 is 15 residues long. Germline V lookup: CDR1 SGHTA, CDR2 FQGNSA. CDR3 coding DNA: TGTGCCAGCAGCTTAGACGCCCGACCCACTAATGAGCAGTACTTC. Amino acid sequence: CASSLDARPTNEQYF.

V usage is TRBV11-3 and J usage is TRBJ1-1; D may be TRBD1 (5 bases). The CDR3 length is 15 residues. Germline CDR1 reads SGHNT; CDR2 reads YENEEA. Trimming took off 3 bases at V and 8 bases at J, with 19 bases between the two ends. CDR3 sequence (DNA): TGTGCCAGCAGCTTCTCCAGCGGGCAGGGTCAAGAAGCTTTCTTT. It encodes CASSFSSGQGQEAFF. The full variable domain, its missing parts supplied by reference TRBV11-3 and TRBJ1-1, is EAGVVQSPRYKIIEKKQPVAFWCNPISGHNTLYWYLQNLGQGPELLIRYENEEAVDDSQLPKDRFSAERLKGVDSTLKIQPAELGDSAVYLCASSFSSGQGQEAFFGQGTRLTVV.